This T cell receptor beta chain was profiled in a study of naive CD8 T cells in extremely preterm neonates. Study conclusions and caveats: The authors flagged variable productive template counts in preterm samples. Preterm infants showed shorter CDR3s, fewer N additions and less trimming than older groups.

The data were produced by immunoSEQ multiplex PCR, yet TCRdb's version contains in-frame clones alone and is incomplete. This repertoire shows more than 20,000 clones, approximately 88% found once; its top ten account for roughly 1%. The J segment lost 4 bases and the V segment lost 3 bases, leaving 6 bases of the junction unmatched. Germline CDR1 is KGHSH and CDR2 is LQKENI. This CDR3 has 15 residues. Comments on this clone: Its specificity is not known.

Samples were taken at extremely preterm deliveries at 23-27 weeks of gestation. The sample holds sorted live naive CD8+ CD45RA+CCR7+ T cells. Sequenced sample: naive CD8+ T cells from cord blood. This TCR was sampled from a boy who was born preterm. The chain carries TRBV18 and TRBJ2-5; 9 nucleotides line up with TRBD1. As DNA, the CDR3 is TGTGCCAGCTCACCCGGACAGGGGAAGGGAGAGACCCAGTACTTC. Amino acid sequence: CASSPGQGKGETQYF.